This T cell receptor beta chain was captured by sequencing in a study of T cell responses to AZD1222 COVID-19 vaccine. Study-level results: Among the donors, most were white British and more were female, and clonal diversity was possibly underestimated. Spike-specific TCR depth and breadth grew after two AZD1222 doses. Vaccine-associated CD4 TCRs ranged over spike, dominating at 160-218 and 743-854.

In the case of this clone: The target antigen is unknown.

Libraries were prepared by immunoSEQ multiplex PCR; TCRdb keeps only in-frame clonotypes and omits some of them. The repertoire holds nearly 90,000 clones, with around 88% as singletons. This CDR3 comprises 15 residues. Germline CDR1 reads SGHTA; CDR2 reads FQGNSA. Trimming took off 3 bases at V and 8 bases at J, with 16 bases between the two ends. The rearrangement uses TRBV7-2 and TRBJ1-4; weak D call: TRBD1 (6 bases). Sequenced here: peripheral blood, sampled on day 0 of MenACWY control vaccination. This sequence originates from an adult in good health. CDR3 residues: CASSLGDNREEKLFF. CDR3 in DNA: TGTGCCAGCAGCTTGGGGGACAACCGGGAGGAAAAACTGTTTTTT.